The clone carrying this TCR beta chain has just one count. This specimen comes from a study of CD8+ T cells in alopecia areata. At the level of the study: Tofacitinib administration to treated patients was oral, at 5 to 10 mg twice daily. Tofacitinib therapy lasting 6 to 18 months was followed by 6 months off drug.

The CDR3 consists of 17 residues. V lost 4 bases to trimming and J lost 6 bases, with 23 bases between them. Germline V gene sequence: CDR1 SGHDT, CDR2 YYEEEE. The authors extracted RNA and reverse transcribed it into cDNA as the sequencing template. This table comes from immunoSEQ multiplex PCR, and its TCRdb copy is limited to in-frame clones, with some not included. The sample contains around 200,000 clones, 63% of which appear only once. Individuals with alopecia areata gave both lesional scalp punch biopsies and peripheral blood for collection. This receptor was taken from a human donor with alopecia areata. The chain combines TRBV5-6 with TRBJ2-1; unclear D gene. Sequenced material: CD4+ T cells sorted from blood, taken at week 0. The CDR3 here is CASSRSVGTHKINEQFF. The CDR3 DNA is TGTGCCAGCAGCCGCAGCGTCGGCACACATAAAATCAATGAGCAGTTCTTC.